Below, 9 T cell receptor beta chains from the same sample are listed, as sequenced in a study of cytomegalovirus exposure and HLA in healthy donors. Primers included in the PCR were 60 Vbeta and 13 Jbeta primers. Profiling relied on immunoSEQ multiplex PCR, and the TCRdb table lists in-frame clones only, not all of them. The sample lists approximately 150,000 clones; 70% to 80% were seen once. What was sequenced was PBMCs. The receptors here all came from a man between 35 and 55 years old in good health and CMV-seronegative.

The V and J genes are TRBV29-1 and TRBJ1-1, with D tentatively TRBD1 (6 bases). The CDR3 covers 11 residues. Germline assignment: CDR1 SQVTM and CDR2 ANQGSEA. The V end was cut by 6 bases, the J end by 7 bases, with 12 bases between. CDR3 sequence: CSVTQQGEAFF. CDR3 sequence (DNA): TGCAGCGTCACCCAACAGGGTGAAGCTTTCTTT.

The rearrangement uses TRBV15 and TRBJ1-5; D gene unclear. Deletions cut 5 bases from V and 1 base from J, with 9 bases between. This CDR3 is built from 14 residues. Germline values: CDR1 LNHNV, CDR2 YYDKDF (reference sequence). This CDR3 reads CATSSRGSNQPQHF. CDR3 DNA sequence: TGTGCCACCAGCTCAAGAGGGAGCAATCAGCCCCAGCATTTT.

The chain recombines TRBV5-1 with TRBJ2-5; no firm D call. V lost 5 bases, J lost 2 bases, and 4 bases lay in between. The germline V gene encodes CDR1 SGHRS and CDR2 YFSETQ. The CDR3 length is 11 residues. CDR3 sequence: CASRLQETQYF. The CDR3 DNA reads TGCGCCAGCAGACTACAAGAGACCCAGTACTTC.

This clone has only a few counts. This rearrangement joins TRBV9 to TRBJ2-5; D perhaps matches TRBD1 (6 bases). This CDR3 contains 16 residues. Trimming left V 0 bases short and J 3 bases short, with 15 bases between. CDR1 and CDR2 (germline): SGDLS, YYNGEE. CDR3 in DNA: TGTGCCAGCAGCGTAGACCCAGGGGCGTTGAAAGAGACCCAGTACTTC. It yields the protein CASSVDPGALKETQYF. Full variable domain (missing parts from reference TRBV9 and TRBJ2-5): DSGVTQTPKHLITATGQRVTLRCSPRSGDLSVYWYQQSLDQGLQFLIQYYNGEERAKGNILERFSAQQFPDLHSELNLSSLELGDSALYFCASSVDPGALKETQYFGPGTRLLVL.

The chain couples TRBV6-1 to TRBJ2-4, with D perhaps matching TRBD2 (7 bases). Germline loops: CDR1 MNHNS, CDR2 SASEGT. Trimming cost V 0 bases and J 2 bases, with 8 bases left between them. CDR3 length: 15 residues. CDR3 nucleotide sequence: TGTGCCAGCAGTGAAGCGGGGGGGCCCAAAAACATTCAGTACTTC. Encoded protein: CASSEAGGPKNIQYF.

The rearrangement links TRBV5-1 to TRBJ2-7, with no clear D. The germline V gene has CDR1 SGHRS and CDR2 YFSETQ. The V and J ends lost 0 bases and 0 bases respectively, with 4 bases between them. This CDR3 contains 13 residues. The CDR3, as DNA: TGCGCCAGCAGCTTGGCGGTCTCCTACGAGCAGTACTTC. This codes for CASSLAVSYEQYF.

Remarks on this clone: At one of its ends the junction is not consistent with the germline gene, which may arise from a read error. V usage is TRBV5-6 and J usage is TRBJ2-5; D perhaps matches TRBD2 (5 bases). Germline assignment: CDR1 SGHDT and CDR2 YYEEEE. The CDR3 covers 15 residues. DNA of the CDR3: TGTGCCAGCAGCAACATCCGGGGTTTCAAAGAGGCCCAGTACTTC. Encoded protein: CASSNIRGFKEAQYF.

V is TRBV7-8 and J is TRBJ2-1; 7 positions agree with TRBD2. The CDR3 is made up of 15 amino acids. The V and J ends lost 4 bases and 5 bases, in that order; junction bases with no gene match: 8. Germline assignment: CDR1 SGHVS and CDR2 FQNEAQ. The chain's CDR3 is CASSSSGTIHNEQFF. The CDR3 nucleotides are TGTGCCAGCAGCTCCTCCGGGACTATACACAATGAGCAGTTCTTC.

V usage is TRBV9 and J usage is TRBJ2-7, with TRBD1 matching over 7 bases. This CDR3 is built from 15 residues. CDR1 is SGDLS, CDR2 YYNGEE, per germline. With 4 bases clipped from V and 2 bases from J, the junction kept 9 bases outside the gene matches. The CDR3 reads CASSLRQGGAYEQYF. In nucleotides, the CDR3 is TGTGCCAGCAGCCTCCGACAGGGTGGTGCCTACGAGCAGTACTTC.